This T cell receptor (beta chain) was sequenced for a study of CD8+CD57+ T cells in acquired aplastic anemia. Study-wide findings and caveats: Patients did not significantly differ from controls in CD8+ Simpson's diversity.

Selection for sequencing was limited to patients who had shown CD8+CD57+ cell expansion by flow cytometry. The table lists this clonotype with many counts. The antigen remains unidentified. V was pared by 3 bases and J by 7 bases, with 3 bases between. Germline V lookup: CDR1 SGHTA, CDR2 FQGTGA. CDR3 length: 11 residues. Both TCR beta VDJ combination and CDR3 sequence profiling were carried out. Genomic DNA was the template for this profiling. Each CDR3 protein is one row after TCRdb ran MiXCR on the reads. The table lists around 170,000 distinct CDR3 sequences, around 47% of them singletons, with around 9.7% in the top ten.

The sequenced sample consisted of sorted CD4+, CD8+, or CD8+CD57+ T cells (not recorded which) from PBMCs. The chain has TRBV7-3 and TRBJ2-2; D ambiguous. The TCR comes from a human donor with aplastic anemia. CDR3 residues: CASSFGGELFF. The CDR3 nucleotides read TGTGCCAGCAGCTTCGGCGGGGAGCTGTTTTTT.